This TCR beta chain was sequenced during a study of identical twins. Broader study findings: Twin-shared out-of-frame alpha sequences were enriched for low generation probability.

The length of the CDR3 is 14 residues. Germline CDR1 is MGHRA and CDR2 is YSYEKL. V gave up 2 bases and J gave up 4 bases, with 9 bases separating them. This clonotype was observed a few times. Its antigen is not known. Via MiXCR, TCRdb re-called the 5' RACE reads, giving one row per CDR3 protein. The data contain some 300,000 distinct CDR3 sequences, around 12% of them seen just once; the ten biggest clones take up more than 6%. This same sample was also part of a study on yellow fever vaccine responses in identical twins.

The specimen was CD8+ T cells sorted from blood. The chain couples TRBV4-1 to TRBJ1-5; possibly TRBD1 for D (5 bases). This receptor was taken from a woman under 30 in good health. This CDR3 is CASSQYQGNQPQHF. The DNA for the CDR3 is TGCGCCAGCAGCCAATATCAGGGAAATCAGCCCCAGCATTTT.